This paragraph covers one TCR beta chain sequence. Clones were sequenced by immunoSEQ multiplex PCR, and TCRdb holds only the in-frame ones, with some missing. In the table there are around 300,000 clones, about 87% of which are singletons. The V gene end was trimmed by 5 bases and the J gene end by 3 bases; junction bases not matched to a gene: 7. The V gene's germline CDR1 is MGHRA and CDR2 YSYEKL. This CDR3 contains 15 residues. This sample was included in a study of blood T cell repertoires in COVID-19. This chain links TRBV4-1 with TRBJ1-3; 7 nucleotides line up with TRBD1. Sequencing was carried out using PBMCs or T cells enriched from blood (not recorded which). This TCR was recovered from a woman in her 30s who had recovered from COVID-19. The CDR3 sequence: CASSLDRDRGNTIYF. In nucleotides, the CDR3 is TGCGCCAGCAGCTTAGACAGGGATCGTGGAAACACCATATATTTT.